Listed here is a single TCR beta chain. The data stem from a study of cytomegalovirus exposure and HLA in healthy donors. The germline gives CDR1 SGHAT, CDR2 FQDESV (reference sequence). The CDR3 consists of 14 residues. V was pared by 4 bases and J by 2 bases, with 2 bases of the junction left unmatched. The PCR had 60 Vbeta and 13 Jbeta primers. Clones were sequenced by immunoSEQ multiplex PCR, and TCRdb holds only the in-frame ones, with some missing. The sample lists 95,000 to 150,000 clones, roughly a sixth occurring once. This clonotype originated in a female donor in good health and CMV-seropositive. Sequenced material: PBMCs. The chain has TRBV11-1 and TRBJ2-7; 10 bases agree with TRBD1. Here the CDR3 reads CASSWDRGAYEQYF. CDR3 coding DNA: TGTGCCAGCAGCTGGGACAGGGGAGCCTACGAGCAGTACTTC.